Listed below are T cell receptor beta chains from one sample, sequenced in a study of blood T cells in healthy people across ages. TCRdb re-called the 5' RACE reads with MiXCR, one entry per CDR3 protein. Of about 1 million distinct CDR3 sequences listed, approximately 26% are singletons. These data also formed part of another study, on T cells of mothers and their children.

The specimen was blood. The receptors derive from a girl aged 2 to 9 in good health. Each CDR3 is given with its conserved first and last residue. Each record gives: J gene, D gene, V gene, clone size, CDR3 DNA, CDR3 protein. A D gene is named only where the DNA matches it firmly. Not every row has a clone size; where given, it reads once, few, many or a size class.

TRBJ1-2 | NA | TRBV20-1 | NA | TGCAGTGCTAGAGTTCCGGGTACTGGTGGCTACACCTTC | CSARVPGTGGYTF
TRBJ2-2 | NA | TRBV12-3/TRBV12-4 | few | TGTGCCAGCAGACTTCCAACGGGGCAGGGGACCGGGGAGCTGTTTTTT | CASRLPTGQGTGELFF
TRBJ2-7 | NA | TRBV24-1 | once | TGTGCCACCAGTGATCGGGCAGGCACCTACGAGCAGTACTTC | CATSDRAGTYEQYF
TRBJ1-2 | NA | TRBV12-3/TRBV12-4 | NA | TGTGCCAGCAGTGGTTCAGCTAACTATGGCTACACCTTC | CASSGSANYGYTF
TRBJ2-5 | TRBD2 | TRBV7-2 | NA | TGTGCCAGCAGCCTCGGGACTAGCTTCTCGGAGACCCAGTACTTC | CASSLGTSFSETQYF
TRBJ2-3 | NA | TRBV27 | NA | TGTGCCAGCAGCCCCCAGGGGGGTGGGACAGATACGCAGTATTTT | CASSPQGGGTDTQYF
TRBJ2-7 | NA | TRBV12-3/TRBV12-4 | NA | TGTGCCAGCAGTTTATCGGGGCCGGCGGCCTACGAGCAGTACTTC | CASSLSGPAAYEQYF
TRBJ2-7 | NA | TRBV7-2 | few | TGTGCCAGCAGCTTAAACAAGGGGTATACCTACGAGCAGTACTTC | CASSLNKGYTYEQYF
TRBJ2-6 | NA | TRBV7-3 | NA | TGTGCCAGCAGCGCATCGACAGTCTCCGGGGCCAACGTCCTGACTTTC | CASSASTVSGANVLTF
TRBJ2-5 | NA | TRBV4-3 | few | TGCGCCAGCAGCCCCCTTCGGGGATTACCACAAGAGACCCAGTACTTC | CASSPLRGLPQETQYF
TRBJ2-4 | TRBD1 | TRBV5-1 | few | TGCGCCAGCAGCGGCCCGGGACAGGAAAACATTCAGTACTTC | CASSGPGQENIQYF
TRBJ2-4 | NA | TRBV29-1 | few | TGCAGCGTTGGTATTGTGTACGACGGGAATACAGCCAAAAACATTCAGTACTTC | CSVGIVYDGNTAKNIQYF
TRBJ1-1 | NA | TRBV18 | few | TGTGCCAGCTCACCATGGGAGGGCGACCTCTACACTGAAGCTTTCTTT | CASSPWEGDLYTEAFF
TRBJ2-7 | NA | TRBV29-1 | NA | TGCAGCGCGGTTGGGCAGGGGGGGTACGAGCAGTACTTC | CSAVGQGGYEQYF
TRBJ2-3 | NA | TRBV7-8 | NA | TGTGCCAGCCGCGCGTCCGGCTCTAGCACAGATACGCAGTATTTT | CASRASGSSTDTQYF
TRBJ2-5 | NA | TRBV2 | few | TGTGCCAGCAGTGCTCGACAAACAAGGGCAGAGACCCAGTACTTC | CASSARQTRAETQYF
TRBJ1-4 | NA | TRBV3-1 | NA | TGTGCCAGCAGCCAAATCGGTGGGGGGCTTCCAACTAATGAAAAACTGTTTTTT | CASSQIGGGLPTNEKLFF
TRBJ2-5 | NA | TRBV9 | few | TGTGCCAGCAGCGTAGTTGAGGGGGAGACCCAGTACTTC | CASSVVEGETQYF
TRBJ2-3 | TRBD1 | TRBV4-1 | NA | TGCGCCAGCAGCCAGCTGGGACAGGGGTTAATGGATACGCAGTATTTT | CASSQLGQGLMDTQYF
TRBJ2-7 | NA | TRBV20-1 | few | TGCAGTGCTAGAGCTGGAACAGTCAAGTACGAGCAGTACTTC | CSARAGTVKYEQYF
TRBJ2-3 | TRBD1 | TRBV4-2 | NA | TGTGCCAGCAGCCAAGGAGTAGACACAGGGGAATTTACAGATACGCAGTATTTT | CASSQGVDTGEFTDTQYF
TRBJ1-1 | NA | TRBV4-1 | few | TGCGCCAGCAGCCAACTCCTTTACGCAGATAACACTGAAGCTTTCTTT | CASSQLLYADNTEAFF
TRBJ1-2 | NA | TRBV7-2 | few | TGTGCCAGCACCCTTACGCCGGGAGAATTCGGCTACACCTTC | CASTLTPGEFGYTF
TRBJ2-3 | NA | TRBV28 | NA | TGTGCCAGCAGTGTCTCCGGAGGAGCCACAGATACGCAGTATTTT | CASSVSGGATDTQYF
TRBJ2-7 | NA | TRBV7-9 | few | TGTGCCAGCAGCATAACAGGGTCGGCCGAGCAGTACTTC | CASSITGSAEQYF
TRBJ2-2 | TRBD1 | TRBV9 | NA | TGTGCCAGCAGCGTCCCAAAGGGGGCGGGTGACACCGGGGAGTTGTTTTTT | CASSVPKGAGDTGELFF
TRBJ1-3 | TRBD1 | TRBV28 | NA | TGTGCCAGCAGTCCGGACAGGGTGGGCGGAAACACCATATATTTT | CASSPDRVGGNTIYF
TRBJ1-1 | NA | TRBV12-5 | few | TGTGCTAGTGGCCAAGAGGTGAACACTGAAGCTTTCTTT | CASGQEVNTEAFF